The subject of this entry is one T cell receptor (beta chain). The data belong to a study of shared clonotypes between healthy human individuals. Researchers divided each subset's genomic DNA evenly across several immunoSEQ plates. Measured with immunoSEQ multiplex PCR; TCRdb has only the in-frame clones, and not every one. The repertoire has 600,000 to 700,000 clones, about three quarters of them found once; the top ten carry around 1.7%. Specimen: memory CD4+ T cells sorted from blood. The subset denotes: CD45RA-negative fraction. The TCR was taken from a woman aged 25 to 45 in good health.

DNA for the CDR3: TGTGCCAGCAGCTTGGGCTGGCGGATCTCAGATACGCAGTATTTT. Translating gives CASSLGWRISDTQYF. The rearrangement joins TRBV5-4 to TRBJ2-3; D gene unclear. The CDR3 runs 15 residues. V was trimmed by 0 bases and J by 4 bases, leaving 12 bases between them. Germline V lookup: CDR1 SGHNT, CDR2 YYREEE (reference sequence).